This entry lists 8 T cell receptor beta chains sequenced from one sample in a study of cytomegalovirus exposure and HLA in healthy donors. The PCR had 60 Vbeta and 13 Jbeta primers. Here immunoSEQ multiplex PCR was the method, and the copy in TCRdb shows in-frame clones only, minus some. The sample lists about 140,000 clones, around three quarters occurring once. Sequenced material: PBMCs. The source of these receptors is a middle-aged man in good health and CMV-seropositive.

The count of this clone is one. This chain joins TRBV6-5 and TRBJ1-3, with D possibly matching TRBD1 (6 bases). There are 15 residues in the CDR3. Trimming removed 0 bases from V and 4 bases from J, with 10 bases in between. Germline assignment: CDR1 MNHEY and CDR2 SVGAGI. The chain's CDR3 is CASSYSWQGGNTIYF. Written as DNA, the CDR3 is TGTGCCAGCAGTTACTCGTGGCAGGGGGGAAACACCATATATTTT.

The chain combines TRBV5-4 with TRBJ2-3, with TRBD2 matching over 10 bases. The length of the CDR3 is 15 residues. Looked up from germline, CDR1 is SGHNT and CDR2 is YYREEE (reference sequence). V lost 2 bases to trimming and J lost 3 bases; unmatched junction nucleotides: 3. The CDR3 loop is CASSLLAGRTDTQYF. CDR3 nucleotide sequence: TGTGCCAGCAGCTTACTAGCGGGGCGGACAGATACGCAGTATTTT. Complete variable domain (other parts from reference TRBV5-4 and TRBJ2-3): ETGVTQSPTHLIKTRGQQVTLRCSSQSGHNTVSWYQQALGQGPQFIFQYYREEENGRGNFPPRFSGLQFPNYSSELNVNALELDDSALYLCASSLLAGRTDTQYFGPGTRLTVL.

This rearrangement joins TRBV9 to TRBJ1-1, with 9 bases identical to TRBD1. The V and J ends lost 0 bases and 6 bases, in that order; junction bases with no gene match: 6. CDR1 and CDR2 (germline): SGDLS, YYNGEE. The CDR3 totals 15 residues. As DNA, the CDR3 is TGTGCCAGCAGCGTAGCCGGGACAGGGCTCGCTGAAGCTTTCTTT. Amino acid sequence: CASSVAGTGLAEAFF.

The V and J genes are TRBV6-1 and TRBJ1-3, with a tentative D call TRBD1 (6 bases). The V and J ends lost 10 bases and 3 bases respectively, with 16 bases between them. The germline gives CDR1 MNHNS, CDR2 SASEGT. The CDR3 loop spans 14 amino acids. The CDR3 nucleotides read TGTGCCATCTTCTCACAGGGTTTTGGAAACACCATATATTTT. Amino acids: CAIFSQGFGNTIYF.

The chain is built from TRBV5-1 and TRBJ1-6; 8 bases align to TRBD1. The CDR3 has 12 residues. The germline CDR1 and CDR2 sequences are SGHRS and YFSETQ. Trimming took 4 bases from V and 14 from J; bases not matched to a gene: 5. The CDR3 sequence is CASSQDRETLHF. In DNA, the CDR3 is TGCGCCAGCAGCCAGGACAGGGAAACCCTCCACTTT.

The rearrangement uses TRBV29-1 and TRBJ2-5; 7 bases match TRBD1. Germline trimming cut 7 bases from V and 5 bases from J; bases unmatched to any gene: 7. The CDR3 has 12 amino acids. Looked up from germline, CDR1 is SQVTM and CDR2 is ANQGSEA. CDR3 in DNA: TGCAGCGATGACAGGGCAGGGGAGACCCAGTACTTC. Translated, it gives CSDDRAGETQYF.

The CDR3 coding sequence is TGTGCCAGCAGCTCCCCGAGGGGGAGGACAGGCCGAGGGGATGAGCAGTTCTTC. It translates to CASSSPRGRTGRGDEQFF. The V and J genes are TRBV7-2 and TRBJ2-1; possible D gene TRBD1, 7 bases. Trimming stripped 4 bases from V and 8 bases from J, with 27 bases between. The CDR3 has 18 amino acids. Germline V lookup: CDR1 SGHTA, CDR2 FQGNSA.

The gene calls are TRBV6-1 and TRBJ1-1, with no clear D. This CDR3 spans 13 amino acids. The V gene lost 6 bases and the J gene lost 5 bases, with 13 bases spanning the gap. CDR1 is MNHNS and CDR2 is SASEGT in the germline V gene. CDR3 in amino acids: CASSLSLQTEAFF. As DNA, the CDR3 is TGTGCCAGCAGCCTCTCTCTTCAGACTGAAGCTTTCTTT.